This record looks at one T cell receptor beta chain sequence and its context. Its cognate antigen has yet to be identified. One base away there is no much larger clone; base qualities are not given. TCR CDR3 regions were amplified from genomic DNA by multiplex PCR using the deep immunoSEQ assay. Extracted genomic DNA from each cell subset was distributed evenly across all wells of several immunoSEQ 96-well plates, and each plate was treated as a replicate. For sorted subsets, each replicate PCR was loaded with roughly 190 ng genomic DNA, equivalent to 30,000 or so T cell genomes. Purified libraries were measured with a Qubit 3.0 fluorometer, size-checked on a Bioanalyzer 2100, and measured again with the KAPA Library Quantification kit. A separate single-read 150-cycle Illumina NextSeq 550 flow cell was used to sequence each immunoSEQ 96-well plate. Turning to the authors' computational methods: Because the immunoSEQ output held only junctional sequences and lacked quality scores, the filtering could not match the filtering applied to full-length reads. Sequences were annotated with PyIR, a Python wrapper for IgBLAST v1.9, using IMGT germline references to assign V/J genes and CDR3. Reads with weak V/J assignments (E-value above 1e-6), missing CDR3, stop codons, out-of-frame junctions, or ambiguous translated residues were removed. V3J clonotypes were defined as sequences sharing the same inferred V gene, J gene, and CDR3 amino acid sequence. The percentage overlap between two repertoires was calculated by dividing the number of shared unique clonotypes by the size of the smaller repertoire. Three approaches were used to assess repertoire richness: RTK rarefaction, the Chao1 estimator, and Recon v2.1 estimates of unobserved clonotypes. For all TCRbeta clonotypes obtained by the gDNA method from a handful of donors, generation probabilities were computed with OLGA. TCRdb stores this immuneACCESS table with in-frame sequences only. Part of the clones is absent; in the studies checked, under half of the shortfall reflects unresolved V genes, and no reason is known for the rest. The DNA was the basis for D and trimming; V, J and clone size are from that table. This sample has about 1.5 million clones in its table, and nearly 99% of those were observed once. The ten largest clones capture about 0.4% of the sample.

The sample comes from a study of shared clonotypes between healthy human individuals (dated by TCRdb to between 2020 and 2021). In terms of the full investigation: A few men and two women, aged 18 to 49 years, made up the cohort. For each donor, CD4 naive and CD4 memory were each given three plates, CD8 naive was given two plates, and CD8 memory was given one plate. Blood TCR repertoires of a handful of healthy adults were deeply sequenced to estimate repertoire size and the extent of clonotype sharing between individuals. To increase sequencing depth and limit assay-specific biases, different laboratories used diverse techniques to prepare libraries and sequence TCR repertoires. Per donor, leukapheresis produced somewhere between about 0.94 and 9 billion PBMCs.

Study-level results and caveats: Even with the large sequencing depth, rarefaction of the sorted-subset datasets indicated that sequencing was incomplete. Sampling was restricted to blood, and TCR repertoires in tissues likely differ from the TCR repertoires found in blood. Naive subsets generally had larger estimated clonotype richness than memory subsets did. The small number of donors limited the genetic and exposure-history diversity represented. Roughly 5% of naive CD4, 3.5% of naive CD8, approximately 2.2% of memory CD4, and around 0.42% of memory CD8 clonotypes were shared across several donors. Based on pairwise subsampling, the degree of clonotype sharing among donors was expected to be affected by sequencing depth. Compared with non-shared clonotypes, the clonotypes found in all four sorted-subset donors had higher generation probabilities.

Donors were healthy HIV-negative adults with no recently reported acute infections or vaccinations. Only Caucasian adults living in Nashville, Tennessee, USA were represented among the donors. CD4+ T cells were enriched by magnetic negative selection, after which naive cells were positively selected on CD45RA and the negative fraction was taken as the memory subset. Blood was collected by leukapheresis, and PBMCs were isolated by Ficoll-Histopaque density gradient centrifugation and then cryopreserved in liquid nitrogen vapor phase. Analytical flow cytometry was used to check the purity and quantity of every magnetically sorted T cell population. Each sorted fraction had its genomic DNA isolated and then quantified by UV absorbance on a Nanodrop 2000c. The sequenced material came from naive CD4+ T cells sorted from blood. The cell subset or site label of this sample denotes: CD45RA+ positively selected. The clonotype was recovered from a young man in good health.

The CDR3 is CASSLYGKGTEAFF. The sequenced DNA: TGTGCCAGCAGCCTTTATGGCAAGGGGACTGAAGCTTTCTTT. This chain joins TRBV7-9 to TRBJ1-1; a tentative D call is TRBD1 (5 bases match). CDR1 SEHNR and CDR2 FQNEAQ were looked up in the germline V gene (reference sequence). V sheds 5 bases and J sheds 5 bases, leaving 15 bases between their ends. From the cysteine through the phenylalanine, the CDR3 covers 14 amino acids. Only CDR3 DNA is held: 42 bases, read in frame from base 1.